The 20 T cell receptor beta chains in this list originate from one sample, sequenced in a study of cytomegalovirus exposure and HLA in healthy donors. 60 Vbeta and 13 Jbeta primers were used in PCR. Sequencing used immunoSEQ multiplex PCR; TCRdb keeps in-frame clones, though not all of them. The sample lists over 150,000 clones, 80% seen once, with more than 5.5% in the top ten. Source material: PBMCs. These receptors all come from a man aged 25-45 years in good health and CMV-seropositive.

The chain carries TRBV6-5 and TRBJ1-2; unclear D gene. The CDR3 contains 15 residues. V was shortened by 2 bases and J by 0 bases, with 10 bases between the two germline ends. Germline-derived CDR1 and CDR2 are MNHEY and SVGAGI. The CDR3 region is CASSYGVVANYGYTF. The CDR3 DNA sequence: TGTGCCAGCAGTTACGGAGTAGTTGCTAACTATGGCTACACCTTC.

Turning to this clone: A junction end diverges from the germline sequence, so it may reflect a read error. The rearrangement uses TRBV7-9 and TRBJ1-1, with D hard to call. This CDR3 has 14 amino acids. In germline, CDR1 is SEHNR, CDR2 FQNEAQ (reference sequence). In nucleotides, the CDR3 is TGTTCCAGCAGCCCCACAGTCAATAGCGCTGAAGCTTTCTTT. It codes for CSSSPTVNSAEAFF.

The genes are TRBV7-9 and TRBJ1-1; 7 positions match TRBD1. The junction had 17 bases not matched to a gene; V was cut back by 4 bases and J by 6 bases. The CDR3 is 17 residues long. Looked up from germline, CDR1 is SEHNR and CDR2 is FQNEAQ (reference sequence). Here the CDR3 DNA reads TGTGCCAGCAGCTACCCCAGGGGGAAAGAAAGGGGCGCTGAAGCTTTCTTT. Its translation: CASSYPRGKERGAEAFF.

The CDR3 DNA sequence: TGTGCCAGCAGCCCGCGACAGACGAACTATGGCTACACCTTC. Its translation is CASSPRQTNYGYTF. The V call is TRBV7-2, the J call TRBJ1-2, with D possibly TRBD1 on 5 matching bases. V shed 5 bases and J shed 2 bases, with 12 bases lying between them. Germline loops: CDR1 SGHTA, CDR2 FQGNSA. The CDR3 extends over 14 amino acids.

The genes are TRBV5-6 and TRBJ2-7; TRBD1 matches 8 bases. Per the germline V gene, CDR1 is SGHDT and CDR2 is YYEEEE. The CDR3 is 15 residues long. Unmatched junction bases numbered 7, after V lost 3 bases and J lost 2 bases. The CDR3 region is CASSSLQQGAYEQYF. The CDR3 bases are TGTGCCAGCAGCTCCCTCCAACAGGGGGCCTACGAGCAGTACTTC.

CDR3 nucleotides: TGTGCCAGCAGCCCCCCAAGGGGGGGAAGGGACTATGGCTACACCTTC. It specifies CASSPPRGGRDYGYTF. The J gene is TRBJ1-2, the V gene TRBV9, with a tentative D call TRBD1 (6 bases). Per the germline V gene, CDR1 is SGDLS and CDR2 is YYNGEE. The CDR3 runs 16 residues. V was pared by 4 bases and J by 3 bases, with 19 bases between.

This chain connects TRBV16 to TRBJ1-2; 7 nucleotides match TRBD1. From germline, CDR1 is KGHSY and CDR2 FQNENV. V shed 0 bases, J shed 5 bases, and the junction held 3 bases outside the gene matches. The CDR3 is 14 residues long. The DNA for the CDR3 is TGTGCCAGCAGCCAATCGGCAGGGGGTTATGGCTACACCTTC. Protein: CASSQSAGGYGYTF.

This chain joins TRBV2 and TRBJ2-5, with 10 bases fitting TRBD1. Gene TRBJ2-7 matches the end of the DNA better, so the J call may be wrong. The V gene's germline CDR1 is SNHLY and CDR2 FYNNEI. The length of the CDR3 is 16 residues. The CDR3 loop is CASSRATGGYTYEQYF. The CDR3 coding sequence is TGTGCCAGCAGCAGAGCGACAGGGGGCTATACCTACGAGCAGTACTTC.

CDR3 sequence: CASGERGGLSTDTQYF. The CDR3 nucleotides are TGCGCCAGCGGGGAGCGGGGGGGCCTTAGCACAGATACGCAGTATTTT. The rearrangement joins TRBV5-1 to TRBJ2-3; 10 nucleotides line up with TRBD2. The trim removed 7 bases at V and 0 bases at J, leaving 8 bases unmatched. This CDR3 is built from 16 residues. Germline V gives CDR1 SGHRS, CDR2 YFSETQ.

CDR3: CASSGQGLGYGYTF. The CDR3 DNA follows: TGTGCCAGCTCCGGACAGGGGCTAGGGTATGGCTACACCTTC. This chain links TRBV9 with TRBJ1-2; 9 bases line up with TRBD1. J lost 5 bases, V lost 7 bases, and 9 bases had no gene match. The CDR3 loop spans 14 amino acids. Germline assignment: CDR1 SGDLS and CDR2 YYNGEE.

V and J are TRBV21-1 and TRBJ2-3; TRBD2 is the table's D call and was not checked against the DNA. TRBV21-1 is labeled a pseudogene. The CDR3 extends over 12 amino acids. CDR3 sequence (DNA): TGTGCCAGCGGTTGCGGAACAGATACGCAGTATTTT. It codes for CASGCGTDTQYF.

The chain recombines TRBV21-1 with TRBJ1-5; TRBD1 is taken as the D call from the table, unchecked against the DNA. TRBV21-1 is classified as a pseudogene. CDR3 length: 19 residues. The CDR3 is CASSQRSRDRGNSNQPQHF. CDR3 bases: TGTGCCAGCAGCCAAAGAAGTCGGGACAGGGGAAATAGCAATCAGCCCCAGCATTTT.

J is TRBJ2-1 and V is TRBV19; 15 nucleotides align to TRBD2. Trimming at V came to 5 bases and at J to 10 bases, leaving 9 bases not matched to a gene. Germline assignment: CDR1 LNHDA and CDR2 SQIVND (reference sequence). The length of the CDR3 is 16 residues. The CDR3 region has the DNA TGTGCCAGTAGTGTACCGGGACTAGCGGGAGGTGGGGAGCAGTTCTTC. Translation gives CASSVPGLAGGGEQFF. Complete variable domain (other parts from reference TRBV19 and TRBJ2-1): DGGITQSPKYLFRKEGQNVTLSCEQNLNHDAMYWYRQDPGQGLRLIYYSQIVNDFQKGDIAEGYSVSREKKESFPLTVTSAQKNPTAFYLCASSVPGLAGGGEQFFGPGTRLTVL.

The CDR3 loop reads CASSPSYLRNTGELFF. The DNA for the CDR3 is TGTGCCAGCAGTCCCTCTTACTTGCGGAACACCGGGGAGCTGTTTTTT. The chain is built from TRBV27 and TRBJ2-2; D is undetermined. CDR3 length: 16 residues. V lost 5 bases and J 1 base, leaving 14 bases between the germline ends. Germline V gives CDR1 MNHEY, CDR2 SMNVEV (reference sequence).

The genes are TRBV27 and TRBJ1-2, with 7 bases fitting TRBD1. Germline trimming cut 4 bases from V and 7 bases from J; bases unmatched to any gene: 9. The germline V gene has CDR1 MNHEY and CDR2 SMNVEV (reference sequence). The CDR3 totals 14 residues. CDR3 coding DNA: TGTGCCAGCAGTTCCGACAGGGTAGACGTTGGCTACACCTTC. Amino acid sequence: CASSSDRVDVGYTF.

The genes are TRBV30 and TRBJ1-3, with 7 bases fitting TRBD1. The V gene end was trimmed by 1 base and the J gene end by 3 bases; junction bases not matched to a gene: 3. The V gene's germline CDR1 is GTSNPN and CDR2 SVGIG (reference sequence). The CDR3 covers 14 residues. The CDR3 loop is CAWSGGGDGNTIYF. The CDR3, as DNA: TGTGCCTGGAGTGGAGGGGGCGATGGAAACACCATATATTTT.

The chain couples TRBV7-9 to TRBJ2-7; weak D call: TRBD2 (5 bases). The V gene lost 8 bases and the J gene lost 2 bases, with 10 bases spanning the gap. The CDR3 runs to 12 residues. The germline V gene encodes CDR1 SEHNR and CDR2 FQNEAQ (reference sequence). The CDR3: CASAGVAYEQYF. The DNA for the CDR3 is TGTGCCAGCGCCGGGGTTGCCTACGAGCAGTACTTC.

The chain recombines TRBV2 with TRBJ2-1; D is perhaps TRBD2 (6 bases). The germline V gene encodes CDR1 SNHLY and CDR2 FYNNEI. CDR3 length: 15 amino acids. V was shortened by 5 bases and J by 0 bases, with 11 bases between the two germline ends. The chain's CDR3 is CASSQEGSSYNEQFF. The CDR3 nucleotides read TGTGCCAGCAGTCAGGAGGGGAGCTCCTACAATGAGCAGTTCTTC.

The chain has TRBV7-6 and TRBJ2-1, with TRBD2 matching 8 bases. Germline V lookup: CDR1 SGHVS, CDR2 FNYEAQ. Trimming at V came to 1 base and at J to 7 bases, leaving 9 bases not matched to a gene. This CDR3 spans 16 amino acids. The CDR3 DNA is TGTGCCAGCAGCTTAGATCGCGGACTAGCTGGTAATGAGCAGTTCTTC. This translates into CASSLDRGLAGNEQFF. The full variable domain, with the rest looked up from reference TRBV7-6 and TRBJ2-1, is GAGVSQSPRYKVTKRGQDVALRCDPISGHVSLYWYRQALGQGPEFLTYFNYEAQQDKSGLPNDRFSAERPEGSISTLTIQRTEQRDSAMYRCASSLDRGLAGNEQFFGPGTRLTVL.

CDR3 sequence: CASRALAGDADTQYF. For the CDR3, the DNA is TGTGCCAGCAGAGCACTAGCGGGAGACGCAGATACGCAGTATTTT. V usage is TRBV6-4 and J usage is TRBJ2-3, with 11 bases aligning to TRBD2. The CDR3 loop spans 15 amino acids. After removal of 6 bases from V and 4 bases from J, the junction contained 6 bases not matched to a gene. The germline V gene has CDR1 MRHNA and CDR2 SNTAGT.